Listed here are 13 T cell receptor beta chains from one sample, sequenced in a study of blood T cell repertoires in COVID-19 (dated by TCRdb to the early 2020s). Library creation used the immunoSEQ multiplex PCR assay. TCRdb carries this immuneACCESS record with in-frame sequences only. Its versions omit some clonotypes, under half of them owing to an unresolved V gene in the studies checked, with the rest unexplained. This sample has around 200,000 clones in its table, and roughly 80% of those were observed once. The ten top clones hold 2.5% to 3.5% of the sample. The sample comprised PBMCs or T cells enriched from blood (not recorded which). Every receptor here comes from a woman in her thirties who had recovered from COVID-19.

The V gene is TRBV6-4, the J gene TRBJ2-5, with TRBD2 matching over 7 bases. The CDR3 length is 15 residues. J gave up 2 bases and V 4 bases, and 7 bases lay outside the gene matches. Germline loops: CDR1 MRHNA, CDR2 SNTAGT. CDR3 DNA sequence: TGTGCCAGCAGTGGTGAAGCGGGGAAGCAAGAGACCCAGTACTTC. Translated, it gives CASSGEAGKQETQYF.

J is TRBJ1-1 and V is TRBV2, with 7 positions matching TRBD1. This CDR3 is 13 amino acids long. With 7 bases clipped from V and 4 bases from J, the junction kept 6 bases outside the gene matches. CDR1 and CDR2 from the germline V gene are SNHLY and FYNNEI. The CDR3 region is CASKRQGITEAFF. CDR3 coding DNA: TGTGCCAGCAAAAGACAGGGTATCACTGAAGCTTTCTTT. The whole variable domain, filled in from reference TRBV2 and TRBJ1-1, reads EPEVTQTPSHQVTQMGQEVILRCVPISNHLYFYWYRQILGQKVEFLVSFYNNEISEKSEIFDDQFSVERPDGSNFTLKIRSTKLEDSAMYFCASKRQGITEAFFGQGTRLTVV.

This clone was recorded only once. V usage is TRBV20-1 and J usage is TRBJ1-2; 7 bases align to TRBD1. Germline lookup yields CDR1 DFQATT and CDR2 SNEGSKA (reference sequence). The CDR3 sequence is 11 residues long. Here the CDR3 reads CGRDSFYGYTF. The CDR3 coding sequence is TGCGGCCGGGACAGCTTCTATGGCTACACCTTC.

V and J are TRBV28 and TRBJ1-5; 7 bases align to TRBD1. From germline, CDR1 is MDHEN and CDR2 SYDVKM. V trimming: 2 bases; J trimming: 5 bases; junction bases outside the gene matches: 3. CDR3 length equals 14 residues. CDR3 DNA: TGTGCCAGCAGTTTAAACAGGGGAGATCAGCCCCAGCATTTT. Translated: CASSLNRGDQPQHF.

This clone was counted between two and nine times. J is TRBJ2-2 and V is TRBV19, with 10 bases identical to TRBD2. CDR1 LNHDA and CDR2 SQIVND come from the germline V gene (reference sequence). V lost 4 bases, J lost 4 bases, and 6 bases stayed unmatched. This CDR3 spans 16 amino acids. The chain's CDR3 is CASSTSGSIGTGELFF. The CDR3 coding sequence is TGTGCCAGTAGTACTAGCGGGAGCATAGGCACCGGGGAGCTGTTTTTT.

The chain has TRBV7-5 and TRBJ1-6; TRBD1 reflects the table's D call only, with no check against the DNA. TRBV7-5 is a listed pseudogene. The CDR3 sequence is 15 residues long. The CDR3 is CARSLNGQGNSPLHF. The CDR3 nucleotides read TGTGCCAGAAGCTTAAATGGACAGGGGAATTCACCCCTCCACTTT.

This rearrangement joins TRBV19 to TRBJ1-1, with 7 bases that match TRBD1. The CDR3 is made up of 16 amino acids. The germline gives CDR1 LNHDA, CDR2 SQIVND (reference sequence). The junction had 11 bases not matched to a gene; V was cut back by 6 bases and J by 1 base. DNA of the CDR3: TGTGCCAGTAGCGCAAGGGGGCGGCTAAAGAACACTGAAGCTTTCTTT. Translating it yields CASSARGRLKNTEAFF.

J is TRBJ2-6 and V is TRBV5-1; 10 bases agree with TRBD1. With 4 bases clipped from V and 0 bases from J, the junction kept 4 bases outside the gene matches. From germline, CDR1 is SGHRS and CDR2 YFSETQ. This CDR3 spans 17 amino acids. CDR3 residues: CASSQRDRGSGANVLTF. DNA for the CDR3: TGCGCCAGCAGCCAACGGGACAGGGGCTCTGGGGCCAACGTCCTGACTTTC.

The V call is TRBV6-5, the J call TRBJ2-6; perhaps TRBD2 as D (5 bases). The CDR3 contains 14 residues. V lost 9 bases and J lost 0, with 9 bases in between. CDR1 and CDR2 from the germline V gene are MNHEY and SVGAGI. The CDR3 DNA reads TGTGCCAGTCACCGGGACTCTGGGGCCAACGTCCTGACTTTC. This sequence encodes CASHRDSGANVLTF.

V is TRBV7-3 and J is TRBJ2-1; 10 bases align to TRBD2. The CDR3 consists of 15 residues. Germline V gene lookup returns CDR1 SGHTA and CDR2 FQGTGA. J was trimmed by 9 bases and V by 2 bases; bases with no gene match: 7. CDR3 sequence: CASSLSAGGQVEQFF. CDR3 nucleotide sequence: TGTGCCAGCAGCTTATCAGCGGGAGGGCAGGTTGAGCAGTTCTTC.

The chain carries TRBV6-1 and TRBJ2-3; TRBD2 agrees at 7 bases. V was clipped by 4 bases and J by 3 bases; unmatched bases: 13. Germline V gene data show CDR1 as MNHNS and CDR2 as SASEGT. This CDR3 region has 17 residues. The CDR3 sequence: CASSGRTRWGGTDTQYF. CDR3 nucleotides: TGTGCCAGCAGTGGACGGACTAGGTGGGGGGGGACAGATACGCAGTATTTT.

The chain uses TRBV6-5 and TRBJ2-2; 10 bases line up with TRBD1. Losses at the gene ends were 5 bases for V and 6 bases for J; bases not matched to a gene: 3. The CDR3 totals 14 residues. Looked up from germline, CDR1 is MNHEY and CDR2 is SVGAGI. CDR3 sequence reads: CASSRQGASGELFF. In DNA form, the CDR3 reads TGTGCCAGCAGTCGACAGGGGGCCTCCGGGGAGCTGTTTTTT.

The chain is built from TRBV6-5 and TRBJ2-1, with 8 bases identical to TRBD2. V was pared by 1 base and J by 5 bases, with 7 bases of the junction left unmatched. CDR3 length: 16 amino acids. Germline values: CDR1 MNHEY, CDR2 SVGAGI. CDR3 sequence: CASSYFGGGLDNEQFF. CDR3 bases: TGTGCCAGCAGTTACTTCGGCGGGGGGTTGGACAATGAGCAGTTCTTC.